This T cell receptor (beta chain) emerged from a study of blood T cell repertoires in COVID-19 (TCRdb year 2020). For the study in its entirety: Samples covering the acute and convalescent phases of COVID-19 were provided by collaborators in the United States, Italy and Spain. The repertoires were released in a freely available public database intended as a resource for research on the immune response to SARS-CoV-2. HLA class I and class II types, where available, came from metadata supplied by the sample provider rather than from assay-based typing. Subjects who had been exposed to COVID-19, were actively infected with it, or had recovered from it provided the deeply sampled blood TCRbeta repertoires that made up the dataset. The samples were drawn from the first 160 participants of the ongoing ImmuneRACE study and from 1,200 or so subjects provided by 6 global collaborators. The material from the prospective study consisted of cDNA or gDNA derived from T cells, B-cell-depleted T cells, or PBMCs. A de-identified subject ID, COVID-19 status, age in years and sex were almost always included in the sample metadata. Results the study describes overall, beyond this receptor: The quantity of clinical and demographic metadata differed by source and by participant and was supplied without curation.

Whole blood was collected in K2EDTA tubes by collaborating institutions according to the institutions' own protocols. For TCRbeta analysis, collaborators shipped samples as frozen whole blood, isolated PBMCs, or DNA extracted from either of those sample types. Trimming takes 5 bases from V and 2 bases from J, and the germline ends sit 13 bases apart. The CDR3 sequence holds 14 residues, the cysteine and phenylalanine included. CDR3 DNA only is kept here, 42 bases in frame from base 1. TCRbeta CDR3 regions were amplified from genomic DNA by means of the immunoSEQ Assay, a bias-controlled multiplex PCR. In the original analysis: Within the assay, amplification of reference gene primers was used to estimate how many nucleated cells each sample contained. Sequence reads were collapsed and filtered to measure the absolute abundance of every unique TCRbeta CDR3 rearrangement. For each sample, productive Simpson clonality was calculated as the square root of Simpson's diversity index over productive rearrangements. This immuneACCESS table, as held by TCRdb, lists in-frame sequences with V and J called but not all clones. Of the missing ones, under half trace to an unresolved V gene in checked studies; the others have no known cause. That table supplies the V and J calls and clone size; D and trimming were determined from the DNA. A total of approximately 75,000 clones appear in this sample, 75% to 90% of them only once. The ten largest clones take up 4.5% to 5.5% of the sample.

About this clone: Its antigen remains unidentified. Per-base quality was not reported, and no clone a single base away is much larger than it.

The sample consisted of peripheral blood. The rearranged chain carries TRBV6-7 and TRBJ2-7; TRBD1 is a possible D gene, resting on 8 matching bases. TRBV6-7 is sorted into the ORF group, with uncertain function. This receptor was identified in an elderly man with acute or convalescent COVID-19. The sequence in DNA is TGTGCCAGCAGTCGCACAGGGGGGGCCTACGAGCAGTACTTC. Translated, it gives CASSRTGGAYEQYF.